The rows below give T cell receptor beta chains drawn from one sample of a study of T cell changes during pregnancy in multiple sclerosis. Only in-frame clones appear in the TCRdb table, and some are missing; sequencing was by immunoSEQ multiplex PCR. This sample yields about 70,000 clones, of which approximately 92% are seen a single time; over 2% belongs to the top ten. The sequenced sample was peripheral blood, obtained before pregnancy. Every receptor here comes from a female donor with multiple sclerosis, enrolled in a pregnancy study. Both conserved end residues are part of each CDR3. D genes are given only for firm matches.

>TRBV7-7|TRBJ1-1|-
CASSLTVGTEAFF
TGTGCTAGCAGCTTAACTGTCGGCACTGAAGCTTTCTTT
>TRBV7-2|TRBJ2-3|-
CASSLDGTGSTDTQYF
TGTGCCAGCAGCTTAGATGGTACAGGGAGCACAGATACGCAGTATTTT
>TRBV5-1|TRBJ2-3|-
CASSLGVRTDTQYF
TGCGCCAGCAGCTTGGGCGTGAGGACAGATACGCAGTATTTT
>TRBV19|TRBJ1-5|-
CASKTLGDQPQHF
TGTGCCAGTAAGACACTTGGCGATCAGCCCCAGCATTTT
>TRBV19|TRBJ2-2|-
CASTGSGELFF
TGTGCCAGTACCGGTAGCGGGGAGCTGTTTTTT
>TRBV28|TRBJ1-4|-
CASSPRPGYDEKLFF
TGTGCCAGCAGCCCCCGCCCAGGTTACGATGAAAAACTGTTTTTT
>TRBV29-1|TRBJ2-2|-
CSAGIFTGPANTGELFF
TGCAGCGCCGGAATTTTCACAGGGCCCGCGAACACCGGGGAGCTGTTTTTT
>TRBV19|TRBJ2-5|-
CASSPVLPGETQYF
TGTGCCAGTAGTCCCGTATTGCCGGGAGAGACCCAGTACTTC
>TRBV7-2|TRBJ1-1|-
CASSWSQGWDEAFF
TGTGCCAGCAGCTGGTCACAGGGATGGGATGAAGCTTTCTTT
>TRBV19|TRBJ1-5|-
CASSIKPPGLGGQPQHF
TGTGCCAGTAGTATCAAGCCTCCGGGCCTAGGGGGTCAGCCCCAGCATTTT
>TRBV19|TRBJ2-3|TRBD1
CASTQLGTAGTDTQYF
TGTGCCAGTACTCAACTTGGGACAGCAGGCACAGATACGCAGTATTTT
>TRBV7-6|TRBJ2-5|-
CASSLIGGGMETQYF
TGTGCCAGCAGCTTAATAGGAGGGGGCATGGAGACCCAGTACTTC
>TRBV29-1|TRBJ2-1|TRBD2
CSVEQGIQTSGRIYEQFF
TGCAGCGTTGAGCAGGGGATTCAGACTAGCGGGAGGATATATGAGCAGTTCTTC
>TRBV5-4|TRBJ2-2|TRBD2
CASSFFLREGTGELFF
TGTGCCAGCAGCTTTTTCTTGCGGGAGGGTACCGGGGAGCTGTTTTTT
>TRBV7-2|TRBJ2-7|-
CASSLSRQTQYF
TGTGCCAGCAGCCTAAGCCGACAGACGCAGTACTTC
>TRBV6-1|TRBJ2-1|TRBD1
CASGTAFYNEQFF
TGTGCCTCCGGGACAGCCTTCTACAATGAGCAGTTCTTC
>TRBV11-3|TRBJ1-1|-
CASSLASRSPDTEAFF
TGTGCCAGCAGCTTAGCTTCTAGGAGCCCAGACACTGAAGCTTTCTTT
>TRBV5-1|TRBJ2-3|TRBD2
CASSLETSGRGKDTQYF
TGCGCCAGCAGCTTGGAGACTAGCGGGAGGGGAAAAGATACGCAGTATTTT
>TRBV6-1|TRBJ2-7|TRBD2
CASSAPTSKYEQYF
TGTGCCAGCAGTGCTCCGACTAGCAAGTACGAGCAGTACTTC
>TRBV7-9|TRBJ1-2|-
CASSLAGGGGGYTF
TGTGCCAGCAGCTTAGCCGGAGGCGGGGGTGGCTACACCTTC
>TRBV5-4|TRBJ2-1|-
CASNYPGNYYNEQFF
TGTGCCAGCAACTATCCCGGAAATTACTACAATGAGCAGTTCTTC
>TRBV7-9|TRBJ2-2|TRBD2
CASSLAGSGSRGTGELFF
TGTGCCAGCAGCTTAGCTGGTAGCGGGAGTCGTGGCACCGGGGAGCTGTTTTTT
>TRBV27|TRBJ2-2|TRBD2
CASSPGSGRAFGTGELFF
TGTGCCAGCAGCCCAGGGAGCGGGAGGGCCTTCGGCACCGGGGAGCTGTTTTTT
>TRBV19|TRBJ2-1|-
CASSTPSTVVYNEQFF
TGTGCCAGTAGTACCCCCTCTACCGTTGTCTACAATGAGCAGTTCTTC
>TRBV28|TRBJ2-1|-
CASSLQEYNEQFF
TGTGCCAGCAGTTTACAGGAATACAATGAGCAGTTCTTC
>TRBV5-4|TRBJ2-7|-
CASSSPRGEDEQYF
TGTGCCAGCAGCTCCCCCAGGGGCGAGGACGAGCAGTACTTC
>TRBV7-9|TRBJ1-1|-
CASSLNDWVRNTEAFF
TGTGCCAGCAGCTTAAATGACTGGGTACGGAACACTGAAGCTTTCTTT
>TRBV21-1|TRBJ2-7|-
CASSLGSGLGTHEQYF
TGTGCCAGCAGCCTGGGGAGCGGCCTGGGCACCCACGAGCAGTACTTC
>TRBV5-8|TRBJ2-3|-
CASSLDYGTDTQYF
TGTGCCAGCAGCTTGGACTACGGCACAGATACGCAGTATTTT
>TRBV19|TRBJ2-1|-
CASSELPPSYNEQFF
TGTGCCAGTAGTGAGCTCCCCCCCTCCTACAATGAGCAGTTCTTC